This TCR beta chain originates from a study of blood T cells in healthy people across ages. Collection of around 10 milliliters of peripheral blood was performed for each donor. This clonotype was observed a single time. V was cut by 2 bases and J by 2 bases, with 6 bases left in between. CDR3 length equals 13 residues. Germline CDR1 MNHEY, CDR2 SVGEGT. Then a second PCR, running roughly 7 to 11 cycles, was carried out with a sample-barcoded 5' primer and a J-beta primer mix. TCRdb recomputed calls from the 5' RACE reads with MiXCR, one row per CDR3 protein. The sample records around 790,000 distinct CDR3 sequences, 40% to 50% being singletons.

Material for sequencing was blood. The sequence came from a man in his fifties or sixties in good health. The chain links TRBV6-2 or TRBV6-3 to TRBJ1-2; D is ambiguous. In DNA form, the CDR3 reads TGTGCCAGCAGTTACAAACGAAACTATGGCTACACCTTC. It encodes CASSYKRNYGYTF.